This entry is about one TCR beta chain. Its antigen is unknown. No per-base quality is available; no much larger clone lies one base away. Sequenced using an Illumina HiSeq 1500. TCRdb reworked the public reads: Q25 trimming with fastp, MiXCR clone assembly, productive beta chains retained. Entries that share a CDR3 protein sequence are merged under the most common genes and DNA. For this sample the table gives around 290,000 distinct CDR3 sequences, of which under 30% were detected only once. Approximately 15% of the sample comes from the top ten. This entry comes from a study of T cell repertoires in cytomegalovirus infection (dated by TCRdb to between 2019 and 2020). For context, the study as a whole: Donor HLA type was relevant to the analysis, as public TCR beta signatures indicated carriage of CMV infection together with the matching HLA type.

Study-level results and caveats: The ex vivo response was dominated by HLA-C-restricted CMV-specific TCR beta clonotypes, and the single most frequent clonotype in two of eight donors was supplied by these HLA-C-restricted clonotypes. In both this cohort and an independent roughly 330-donor cohort, the cumulative frequency of public TCR beta family members distinguished carriers of CMV infection plus the relevant HLA type.

Its CDR3 holds 14 amino acids, cysteine through phenylalanine. Only CDR3 DNA is held: 42 bases, read in frame from base 1. CDR1 and CDR2 are drawn from the germline V gene: SGHVS, FNYEAQ. V is reduced by 4 bases and J by 2 bases, leaving a spacing of 11 bases between them. Material for sequencing was PBMCs. The source is a human donor in good health (CMV status not recorded). Some clones in this sample may be carry-over from other donors' samples. The chain uses TRBV7-6 and TRBJ2-5; the D gene is possibly TRBD1, with 5 bases matching. The DNA sequence is TGTGCCAGCAGCTCGACAGAACTTCAAGAGACCCAGTACTTC. Its coded protein is CASSSTELQETQYF.